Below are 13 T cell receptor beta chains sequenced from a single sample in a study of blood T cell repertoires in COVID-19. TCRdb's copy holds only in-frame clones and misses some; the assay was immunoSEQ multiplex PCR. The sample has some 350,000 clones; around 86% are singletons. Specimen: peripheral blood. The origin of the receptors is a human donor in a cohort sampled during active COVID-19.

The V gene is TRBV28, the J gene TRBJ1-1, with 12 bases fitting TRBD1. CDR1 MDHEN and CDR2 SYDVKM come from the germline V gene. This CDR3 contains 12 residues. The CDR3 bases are TGTGCGGGACAGGGGGCTAACACTGAAGCTTTCTTT. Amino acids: CAGQGANTEAFF.

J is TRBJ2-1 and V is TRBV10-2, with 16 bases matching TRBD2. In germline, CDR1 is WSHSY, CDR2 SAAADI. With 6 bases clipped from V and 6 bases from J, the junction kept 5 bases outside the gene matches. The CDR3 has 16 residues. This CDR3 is CASSPGLAGGVNEQFF. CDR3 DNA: TGCGCCAGCAGCCCGGGACTAGCGGGGGGGGTCAATGAGCAGTTCTTC.

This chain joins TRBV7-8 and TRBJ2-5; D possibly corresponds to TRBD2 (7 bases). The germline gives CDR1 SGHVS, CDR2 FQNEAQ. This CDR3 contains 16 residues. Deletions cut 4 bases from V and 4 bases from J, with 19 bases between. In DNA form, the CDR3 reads TGTGCCAGCAGCTCCCACCGGGGGGCCCCGGGAGAGACCCAGTACTTC. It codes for CASSSHRGAPGETQYF.

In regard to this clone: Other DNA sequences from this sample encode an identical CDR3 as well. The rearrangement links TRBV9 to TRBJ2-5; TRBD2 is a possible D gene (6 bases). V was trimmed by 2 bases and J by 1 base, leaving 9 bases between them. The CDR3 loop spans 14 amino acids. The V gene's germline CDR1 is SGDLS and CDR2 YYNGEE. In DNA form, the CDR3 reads TGTGCCAGCAGCGTTGGAGGGTCCCAAGAGACCCAGTACTTC. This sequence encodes CASSVGGSQETQYF.

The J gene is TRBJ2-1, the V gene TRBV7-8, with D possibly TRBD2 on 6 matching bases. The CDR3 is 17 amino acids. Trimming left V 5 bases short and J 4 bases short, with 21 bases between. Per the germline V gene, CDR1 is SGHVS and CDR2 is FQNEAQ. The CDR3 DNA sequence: TGTGCCAGCAGCCTAGGTTTTCGGGGGAAACTTTACAATGAGCAGTTCTTC. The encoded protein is CASSLGFRGKLYNEQFF.

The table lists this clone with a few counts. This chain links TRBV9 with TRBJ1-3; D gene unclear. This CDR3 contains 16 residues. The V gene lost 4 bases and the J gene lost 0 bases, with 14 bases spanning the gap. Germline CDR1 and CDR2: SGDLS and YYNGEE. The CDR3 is CASSPPTAISGNTIYF. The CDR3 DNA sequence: TGTGCCAGCAGCCCTCCGACTGCTATCTCTGGAAACACCATATATTTT.

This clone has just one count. The CDR3 region has the DNA TGTGCCACCAGCAGGACTAAGGGGAGGGGGAGAAACACCATATATTTT. This encodes CATSRTKGRGRNTIYF. The V call is TRBV15, the J call TRBJ1-3, with D possibly being TRBD1 (6 bases). The V gene lost 3 bases and the J gene lost 5 bases, with 17 bases spanning the gap. The CDR3 length is 16 residues. The germline CDR1 and CDR2 sequences are LNHNV and YYDKDF (reference sequence). Supplemented by reference TRBV15 and TRBJ1-3, the full variable domain reads DAMVIQNPRYQVTQFGKPVTLSCSQTLNHNVMYWYQQKSSQAPKLLFHYYDKDFNNEADTPDNFQSRRPNTSFCFLDIRSPGLGDTAMYLCATSRTKGRGRNTIYFGEGSWLTVV.

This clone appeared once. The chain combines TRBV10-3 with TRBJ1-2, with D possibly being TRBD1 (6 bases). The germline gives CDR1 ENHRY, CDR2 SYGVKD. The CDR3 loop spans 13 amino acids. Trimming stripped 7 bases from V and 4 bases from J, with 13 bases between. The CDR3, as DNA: TGTGCCATCACTGCGGACAGTGGCTATGGCTACACCTTC. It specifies CAITADSGYGYTF.

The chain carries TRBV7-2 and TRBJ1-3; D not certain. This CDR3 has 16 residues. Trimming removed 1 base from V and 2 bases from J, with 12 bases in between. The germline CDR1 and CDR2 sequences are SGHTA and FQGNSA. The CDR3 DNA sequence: TGTGCCAGCAGCTTAGGGGCCTTTAGGACTGGAAACACCATATATTTT. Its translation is CASSLGAFRTGNTIYF.

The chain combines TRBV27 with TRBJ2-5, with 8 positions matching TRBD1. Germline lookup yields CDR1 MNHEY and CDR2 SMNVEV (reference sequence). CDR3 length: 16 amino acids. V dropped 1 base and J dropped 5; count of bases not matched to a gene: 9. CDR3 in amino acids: CASSLWGRQGKETQYF. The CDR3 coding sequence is TGTGCCAGCAGTTTATGGGGACGACAGGGGAAGGAGACCCAGTACTTC.

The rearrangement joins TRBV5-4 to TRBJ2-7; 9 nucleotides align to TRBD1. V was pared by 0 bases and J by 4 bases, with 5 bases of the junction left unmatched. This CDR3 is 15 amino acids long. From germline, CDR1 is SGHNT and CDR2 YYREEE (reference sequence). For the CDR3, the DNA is TGTGCCAGCAGCTTGGGGACAGGGGAAACGTACGAGCAGTACTTC. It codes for CASSLGTGETYEQYF. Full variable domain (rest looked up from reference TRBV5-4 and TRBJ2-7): ETGVTQSPTHLIKTRGQQVTLRCSSQSGHNTVSWYQQALGQGPQFIFQYYREEENGRGNFPPRFSGLQFPNYSSELNVNALELDDSALYLCASSLGTGETYEQYFGPGTRLTVT.

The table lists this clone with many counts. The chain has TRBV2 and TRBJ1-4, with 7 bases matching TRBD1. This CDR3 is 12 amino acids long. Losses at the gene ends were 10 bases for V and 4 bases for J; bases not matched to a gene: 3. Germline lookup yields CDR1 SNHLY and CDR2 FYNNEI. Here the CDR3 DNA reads TGTGCCACAGGGACAGATAATGAAAAACTGTTTTTT. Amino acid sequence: CATGTDNEKLFF.

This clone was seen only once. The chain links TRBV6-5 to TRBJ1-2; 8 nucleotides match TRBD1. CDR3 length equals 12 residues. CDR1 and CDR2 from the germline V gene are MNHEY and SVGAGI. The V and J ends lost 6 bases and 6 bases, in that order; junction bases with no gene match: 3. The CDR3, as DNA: TGTGCCAGCAGACCGACAGGGGATGGCTACACCTTC. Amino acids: CASRPTGDGYTF.